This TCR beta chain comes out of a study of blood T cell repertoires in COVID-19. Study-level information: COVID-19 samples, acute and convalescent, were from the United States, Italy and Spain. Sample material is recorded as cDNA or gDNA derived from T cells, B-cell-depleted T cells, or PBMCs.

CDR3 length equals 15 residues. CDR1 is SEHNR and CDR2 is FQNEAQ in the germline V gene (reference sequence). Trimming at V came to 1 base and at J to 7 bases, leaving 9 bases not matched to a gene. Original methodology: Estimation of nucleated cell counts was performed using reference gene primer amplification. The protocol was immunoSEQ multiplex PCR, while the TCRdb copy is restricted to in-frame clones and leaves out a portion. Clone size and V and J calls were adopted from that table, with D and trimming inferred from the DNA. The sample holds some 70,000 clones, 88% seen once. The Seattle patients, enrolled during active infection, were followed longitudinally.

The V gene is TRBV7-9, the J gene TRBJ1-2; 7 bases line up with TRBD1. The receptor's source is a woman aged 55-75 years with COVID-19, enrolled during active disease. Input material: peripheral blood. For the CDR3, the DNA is TGTGCCAGCAGCTTAGATGTGGGACAGACAACTGGCTACACCTTC. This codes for CASSLDVGQTTGYTF.